This is a list of T cell receptor beta chains from one sample in a study of cytotoxic CD8 clonotypes in ibrutinib-treated CLL. TCRdb keeps only in-frame clones here, not all; method: immunoSEQ multiplex PCR. The sample records almost 250,000 clones, under 80% being singletons. Sequenced here: PBMCs, sampled after 24 months of ibrutinib treatment. These receptors were collected from a human donor with chronic lymphocytic leukemia. CDR3s leave out the opening cysteine and the closing phenylalanine or tryptophan.

V gene: TRBV6-6
J gene: TRBJ2-2
CDR3 protein: ATRKNTGELF

V gene: TRBV28
J gene: TRBJ2-7
CDR3 protein: ASSLWLDSGEQY

V gene: TRBV19
J gene: TRBJ2-1
CDR3 protein: ATLPPGAIEQF

V gene: TRBV6-1
J gene: TRBJ1-5
CDR3 protein: ASSELLSGPQH

V gene: TRBV5-1
J gene: TRBJ2-5
CDR3 protein: ASSSSSQETQY

V gene: TRBV11-3
J gene: TRBJ2-2
CDR3 protein: ASSSDPQYGELF

V gene: TRBV2
J gene: TRBJ1-1
CDR3 protein: ASSEEGKTEAF

V gene: TRBV6-5
J gene: TRBJ2-5
CDR3 protein: ASGGTGMNTQY

V gene: TRBV11-2
J gene: TRBJ2-7
CDR3 protein: ASSVRGQGYEQY

V gene: TRBV2
J gene: TRBJ1-5
CDR3 protein: ASSGDTEQPQH

V gene: TRBV15
J gene: TRBJ2-7
CDR3 protein: ATSGRWQGPNEQY

V gene: TRBV28
J gene: TRBJ2-7
CDR3 protein: ASSTPSGTHEQY

V gene: TRBV28
J gene: TRBJ2-7
CDR3 protein: ASSLVIWDGAYEQY

V gene: TRBV6-5
J gene: TRBJ2-1
CDR3 protein: ASSWGTSVEQF

V gene: TRBV5-1
J gene: TRBJ1-5
CDR3 protein: ASSPSPREAQH

V gene: TRBV4-3
J gene: TRBJ2-1
CDR3 protein: ASSEGLDNEQF

V gene: TRBV2
J gene: TRBJ2-3
CDR3 protein: ASRPLAGSTDTQY

V gene: TRBV19
J gene: TRBJ1-5
CDR3 protein: ASATSERQPQH

V gene: TRBV29-1
J gene: TRBJ2-3
CDR3 protein: SVATRLTDTQY

V gene: TRBV29-1
J gene: TRBJ2-7
CDR3 protein: SVVGRSYEQY

V gene: TRBV5-1
J gene: TRBJ1-1
CDR3 protein: ASSLGTDTEAF

V gene: TRBV9
J gene: TRBJ2-3
CDR3 protein: ASSVAGRTKTDTQY

V gene: TRBV27
J gene: TRBJ2-1
CDR3 protein: ASTPLAGEMRNEQF

V gene: TRBV7-9
J gene: TRBJ2-7
CDR3 protein: ASSYGLGSEQY

V gene: TRBV19
J gene: TRBJ2-1
CDR3 protein: ASSILALDNEQF

V gene: TRBV16
J gene: TRBJ1-2
CDR3 protein: ASSQGQTYGYT

V gene: TRBV7-6
J gene: TRBJ2-1
CDR3 protein: ASSLSGSVNEQF

V gene: TRBV7-9
J gene: TRBJ2-1
CDR3 protein: ASSTEGGGTGGSNEQF

V gene: TRBV30
J gene: TRBJ2-3
CDR3 protein: AWSVGSSTDTQY

V gene: TRBV11-2
J gene: TRBJ1-5
CDR3 protein: ASSFPNQPQH

V gene: TRBV11-2
J gene: TRBJ2-2
CDR3 protein: ASSTGPGTGGHGELF

V gene: TRBV18
J gene: TRBJ2-7
CDR3 protein: ASSPPGQLYEQY

V gene: TRBV19
J gene: TRBJ1-4
CDR3 protein: ASSLGGVEKLF

V gene: TRBV29-1
J gene: TRBJ2-3
CDR3 protein: SVEGSGSQY

V gene: TRBV9
J gene: TRBJ2-1
CDR3 protein: ASSFRTEEQF

V gene: TRBV4-2
J gene: TRBJ2-7
CDR3 protein: ASSQEVASGRAPYEQY

V gene: TRBV28
J gene: TRBJ2-1
CDR3 protein: ASKDSGMNNDEQF

V gene: TRBV20-1
J gene: TRBJ1-5
CDR3 protein: SARGNQPQH

V gene: TRBV4-3
J gene: TRBJ2-7
CDR3 protein: ASSQDESRQGLSYEQY

V gene: TRBV6-5
J gene: TRBJ2-2
CDR3 protein: ASSLILKGPTGELF

V gene: TRBV7-9
J gene: TRBJ1-1
CDR3 protein: ASSLAGTEGEAF

V gene: TRBV30
J gene: TRBJ2-1
CDR3 protein: AWSVYSRNEQF

V gene: TRBV19
J gene: TRBJ1-2
CDR3 protein: ASSIRTGGRNWFGYT

V gene: TRBV7-9
J gene: TRBJ2-3
CDR3 protein: ASSLVLAGTDTQY

V gene: TRBV6-4
J gene: TRBJ2-6
CDR3 protein: ASSSAGARGSGANVLT

V gene: TRBV7-2
J gene: TRBJ2-3
CDR3 protein: ASSLVGPISDTQY

V gene: TRBV27
J gene: TRBJ2-4
CDR3 protein: ASSLSDIQY